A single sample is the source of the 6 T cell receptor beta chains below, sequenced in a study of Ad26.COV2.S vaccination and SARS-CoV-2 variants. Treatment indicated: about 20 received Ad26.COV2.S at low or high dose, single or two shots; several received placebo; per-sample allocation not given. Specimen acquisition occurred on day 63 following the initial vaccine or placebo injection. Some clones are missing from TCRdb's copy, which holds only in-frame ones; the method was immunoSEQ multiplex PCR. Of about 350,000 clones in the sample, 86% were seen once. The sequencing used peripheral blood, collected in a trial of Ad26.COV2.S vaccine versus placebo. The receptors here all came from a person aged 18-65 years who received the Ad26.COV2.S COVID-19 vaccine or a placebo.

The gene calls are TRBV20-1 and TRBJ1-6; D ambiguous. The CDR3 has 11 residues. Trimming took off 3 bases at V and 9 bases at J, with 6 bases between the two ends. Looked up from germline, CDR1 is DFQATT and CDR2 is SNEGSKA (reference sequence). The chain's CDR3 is CSARQRSPLHF. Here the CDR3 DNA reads TGCAGTGCTAGGCAGCGTTCACCCCTCCACTTT.

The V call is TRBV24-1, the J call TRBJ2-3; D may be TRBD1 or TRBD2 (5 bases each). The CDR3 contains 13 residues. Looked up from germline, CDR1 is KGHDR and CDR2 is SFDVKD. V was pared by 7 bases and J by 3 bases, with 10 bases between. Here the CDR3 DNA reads TGTGCCACCAGAAGTGGGGGTACAGATACGCAGTATTTT. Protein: CATRSGGTDTQYF.

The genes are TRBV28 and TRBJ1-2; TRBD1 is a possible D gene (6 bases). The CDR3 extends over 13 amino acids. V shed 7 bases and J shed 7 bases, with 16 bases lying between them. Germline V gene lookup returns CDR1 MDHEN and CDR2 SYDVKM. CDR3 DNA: TGTGCCAGCAACGGGGGGCGCGGGGGTGGCTACACCTTC. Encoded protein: CASNGGRGGGYTF.

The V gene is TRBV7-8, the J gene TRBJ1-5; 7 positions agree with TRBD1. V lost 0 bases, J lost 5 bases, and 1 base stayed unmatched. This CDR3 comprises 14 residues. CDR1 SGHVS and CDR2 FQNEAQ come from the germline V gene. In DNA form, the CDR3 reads TGTGCCAGCAGCTTAGCCCAGGGGGATCAGCCCCAGCATTTT. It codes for CASSLAQGDQPQHF.

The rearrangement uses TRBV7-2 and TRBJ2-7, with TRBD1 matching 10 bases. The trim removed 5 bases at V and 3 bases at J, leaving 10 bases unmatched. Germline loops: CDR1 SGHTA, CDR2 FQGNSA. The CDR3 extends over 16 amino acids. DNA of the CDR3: TGTGCCAGCAGCATACACGGGACAGGGGTAGGCTACGAGCAGTACTTC. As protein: CASSIHGTGVGYEQYF.

CDR3 in DNA: TGTGCCAGCGGACGCGGGGGGGTTATCTACGAGCAGTACTTC. The encoded protein is CASGRGGVIYEQYF. V and J are TRBV7-2 and TRBJ2-7; 9 bases fit TRBD2. CDR3 length: 14 residues. Germline CDR1 is SGHTA and CDR2 is FQGNSA. Trimming removed 8 bases from V and 3 bases from J; junction bases left unmatched: 8.